This TCR beta chain originates from a study of cytomegalovirus exposure and HLA in healthy donors. The PCR ran on 60 Vbeta and 13 Jbeta primers. The repertoire was sequenced with immunoSEQ multiplex PCR; TCRdb's copy has only in-frame clones and lacks some. The sample shows roughly 100,000 clones, around 79% of them seen only once. V dropped 7 bases and J dropped 0 bases, with 13 bases sitting between them. This CDR3 has 13 residues. Germline lookup yields CDR1 SQVTM and CDR2 ANQGSEA. Sequences were obtained from PBMCs. The rearrangement joins TRBV29-1 to TRBJ2-7; tentatively, D is TRBD1 (6 bases). This receptor was identified in a woman in her forties in good health and CMV-seronegative. CDR3 loop: CSGIGQFSYEQYF. The CDR3 region has the DNA TGCAGCGGCATCGGACAGTTCTCCTACGAGCAGTACTTC.